These 28 T cell receptor beta chains came from one sample sequenced in a study of T cell repertoires in cytomegalovirus infection. These TCRs' antigens remain unknown. TCRdb processed the reads anew with MiXCR; each CDR3 protein has one entry. The sample lists roughly 920,000 distinct CDR3 sequences, roughly 31% occurring once. Sequenced here: cultured CD8+ T cells from PBMCs, sampled from culture after CMV antigen stimulation. The receptors were gathered from a human donor in good health (CMV status not recorded). Some clones in this sample may be carry-over from other donors' samples.

There are a few counts of this clonotype. The chain joins TRBV6-8 to TRBJ2-3; tentatively, D is TRBD2 (7 bases). The V and J ends lost 7 bases and 7 bases respectively, with 18 bases between them. Germline V gene data show CDR1 as MNHGY and CDR2 as SAAAGT. This CDR3 contains 14 residues. The CDR3 sequence is CASKTRGGDYTQYF. CDR3 sequence (DNA): TGTGCCAGCAAAACGAGGGGGGGAGATTATACGCAGTATTTT.

The CDR3 DNA reads TGTGCCAGTAGTGCAAGTAGCGGGGCCTCTTCCTACGAGCAGTACTTC. Its protein is CASSASSGASSYEQYF. V usage is TRBV19 and J usage is TRBJ2-7, with TRBD2 matching 8 bases. The germline gives CDR1 LNHDA, CDR2 SQIVND (reference sequence). CDR3 length: 16 amino acids. V trimming: 5 bases; J trimming: 1 base; junction bases outside the gene matches: 10.

This sequence joins TRBV5-4 and TRBJ2-1; D is unresolved. Germline-derived CDR1 and CDR2 are SGHNT and YYREEE (reference sequence). The CDR3 is 14 residues long. The germline V and J ends were trimmed by 6 bases and 5 bases, with 15 bases remaining between them. Here the CDR3 DNA reads TGTGCCAGCAACCAAGTGGGTGTTAACAATGAGCAGTTCTTC. Its translation is CASNQVGVNNEQFF.

The gene calls are TRBV14 and TRBJ2-7, with TRBD2 as a possible D gene (5 bases). CDR1 and CDR2 (germline): SGHDN, FVKESK. The CDR3 has 12 residues. Trimming removed 0 bases from V and 9 bases from J, with 9 bases in between. This chain's CDR3 is CASSQDIEGQYV. The CDR3 DNA reads as TGTGCCAGCAGCCAAGATATAGAGGGGCAGTACGTC.

The chain employs TRBV6-1 and TRBJ2-7, with 10 bases fitting TRBD2. The J segment lost 0 bases and the V segment lost 3 bases, leaving 2 bases of the junction unmatched. This CDR3 comprises 15 residues. Germline V lookup: CDR1 MNHNS, CDR2 SASEGT. Here the CDR3 DNA reads TGTGCCAGCAGTGACCTAGCGGGGGCCTCCTACGAGCAGTACTTC. This gives the protein CASSDLAGASYEQYF.

The CDR3 sequence: CAITSGELFF. CDR3 DNA sequence: TGTGCCATCACCTCCGGGGAGCTGTTTTTT. The chain is built from TRBV7-6 and TRBJ2-2; no definite D call. Germline V CDR1 and CDR2: SGHVS, FNYEAQ. The CDR3 consists of 10 residues. Trimming took off 10 bases at V and 6 bases at J, with 6 bases between the two ends.

In regard to this clonotype: A read error may be the cause here, since a much bigger clone is one base away. No conserved phenylalanine or tryptophan ends this CDR3, so it is likely a read error. The chain employs TRBV7-6 and TRBJ2-7; D unresolved. The CDR3 totals 15 residues. Trimming took off 1 base at V and 2 bases at J, with 12 bases between the two ends. Germline CDR1 and CDR2: SGHVS and FNYEAQ. CDR3 sequence (DNA): TGTGCCAGCAGCTTAGATGTGGGGTTTCCCTACGAGCAGTACTAC. Protein product: CASSLDVGFPYEQYY.

This clonotype was counted at least ten times. The chain carries TRBV7-8 and TRBJ1-2, with 9 bases that match TRBD1. Losses at the gene ends were 2 bases for V and 1 base for J; bases not matched to a gene: 5. This CDR3 region has 16 residues. In germline, CDR1 is SGHVS, CDR2 FQNEAQ. In DNA form, the CDR3 reads TGTGCCAGCAGCTTATTTCGGACAGGGGATAACTATGGCTACACCTTC. This gives the protein CASSLFRTGDNYGYTF.

The rearrangement joins TRBV6-2 or TRBV6-3 to TRBJ2-5; either TRBD1 or TRBD2 may fit D (5 bases each). V was trimmed by 6 bases and J by 5 bases, leaving 16 bases between them. The length of the CDR3 is 14 residues. Germline CDR1 reads MNHEY; CDR2 reads SVGEGT. The CDR3 DNA reads as TGTGCCAGCAGGGGCCGGGACGTACGCGAGACCCAGTACTTC. Its translation is CASRGRDVRETQYF.

V gene TRBV7-6 combines with J gene TRBJ2-1, with a weak D call TRBD2 (5 bases). In germline, CDR1 is SGHVS, CDR2 FNYEAQ. The CDR3 has 17 amino acids. V lost 3 bases and J 3 bases, leaving 18 bases between the germline ends. The CDR3 region is CASSFGSRGHFYNEQFF. DNA of the CDR3: TGTGCCAGCAGCTTCGGTAGTCGGGGTCACTTCTACAATGAGCAGTTCTTC.

On this clonotype: Being one base from a much bigger clone, this may be a read error. The final CDR3 position lacks the conserved phenylalanine or tryptophan, pointing to a likely read error. The chain couples TRBV7-2 to TRBJ2-3; 12 nucleotides match TRBD1. The V segment lost 7 bases and the J segment 5 bases; nucleotides outside the gene matches: 16. Germline-derived CDR1 and CDR2 are SGHTA and FQGNSA. The CDR3 covers 18 residues. The CDR3, as DNA: TGTGCCAGCAACGTACAATGGCGGGACAGGGGGCAGGGAGATACGCAGTATTAT. Protein product: CASNVQWRDRGQGDTQYY.

The genes are TRBV7-9 and TRBJ2-2; D unresolved. Germline V gives CDR1 SEHNR, CDR2 FQNEAQ (reference sequence). The V gene lost 5 bases and the J gene lost 2 bases, with 9 bases spanning the gap. The CDR3 is 14 amino acids. The CDR3 coding sequence is TGTGCCAGCAGCCGACAATTTAACACCGGGGAGCTGTTTTTT. Amino acid sequence: CASSRQFNTGELFF.

V is TRBV14 and J is TRBJ1-2, with TRBD1 matching 7 bases. V dropped 1 base and J dropped 0; count of bases not matched to a gene: 11. CDR3 length: 18 residues. Germline V CDR1 and CDR2: SGHDN, FVKESK. CDR3 amino acids: CASSQGRQGGGANYGYTF. CDR3 in DNA: TGTGCCAGCAGCCAAGGTCGACAGGGTGGTGGAGCTAACTATGGCTACACCTTC.

This clonotype has a handful of counts. This chain connects TRBV6-4 to TRBJ1-2, with D perhaps TRBD1 (6 bases). Trimming removed 2 bases at V and 8 bases at J, with 12 bases between. The germline CDR1 and CDR2 sequences are MRHNA and SNTAGT. This CDR3 contains 13 residues. The CDR3 loop reads CASSDLQGRGYTF. The CDR3 coding sequence is TGTGCCAGCAGTGACCTACAGGGTCGAGGCTACACCTTC.

Many counts were recorded for this clonotype. The V and J genes are TRBV27 and TRBJ2-5; D may be TRBD1 or TRBD2 (5 bases each). CDR3 length equals 14 residues. The V and J ends lost 5 bases and 2 bases respectively, with 12 bases between them. Germline values: CDR1 MNHEY, CDR2 SMNVEV (reference sequence). The CDR3 sequence: CASSPGTAQETQYF. CDR3 bases: TGTGCCAGCAGTCCAGGGACGGCACAAGAGACCCAGTACTTC.

This clonotype was seen a handful of times. The genes are TRBV7-6 and TRBJ1-2; no clear D gene. The V and J ends lost 2 bases and 3 bases respectively, with 16 bases between them. Germline CDR1 and CDR2: SGHVS and FNYEAQ. There are 16 residues in the CDR3. In DNA, the CDR3 is TGTGCCAGCAGCTTAACTACGGGGTTGGACTACTATGGCTACACCTTC. Protein: CASSLTTGLDYYGYTF.

A few counts support this clonotype. This chain joins TRBV27 and TRBJ2-1; 12 positions agree with TRBD2. V was clipped by 5 bases and J by 4 bases; unmatched bases: 6. The CDR3 sequence is 16 residues long. Germline values: CDR1 MNHEY, CDR2 SMNVEV (reference sequence). The DNA of the CDR3 is TGTGCCAGCAGTCCCTCTAGCGGGGGGGCATACAATGAGCAGTTCTTC. Translating it yields CASSPSSGGAYNEQFF.

This chain uses TRBV5-4 with TRBJ2-1; D remains unclear. CDR1 is SGHNT and CDR2 is YYREEE in the germline V gene (reference sequence). The CDR3 sequence is 13 residues long. V was clipped by 5 bases and J by 9 bases, with 15 bases between them. This chain's CDR3 is CASRWARESEQFF. The CDR3 bases are TGTGCCAGCAGGTGGGCAAGGGAAAGTGAGCAGTTCTTC.

This chain links TRBV29-1 with TRBJ2-1, with no clear D. V lost 1 base to trimming and J lost 10 bases, with 11 bases between them. Germline V gives CDR1 SQVTM, CDR2 ANQGSEA. This CDR3 is 12 amino acids long. The CDR3 sequence is CSVEVMRQEQFF. For the CDR3, the DNA is TGCAGCGTTGAAGTGATGCGGCAGGAGCAGTTCTTC.

This clonotype was seen a handful of times. The chain joins TRBV5-6 to TRBJ2-1; D remains unclear. Trimming cost V 0 bases and J 7 bases, with 8 bases left between them. This CDR3 has 13 residues. Germline CDR1 reads SGHDT; CDR2 reads YYEEEE. Written as DNA, the CDR3 is TGTGCCAGCAGCTTGGCGGCAGCAAATGAGCAGTTCTTC. Translating it yields CASSLAAANEQFF.

The V and J genes are TRBV7-8 and TRBJ2-7; D remains unclear. CDR3 size: 14 residues. Germline V CDR1 and CDR2: SGHVS, FQNEAQ. Deletions cut 4 bases from V and 0 bases from J, with 10 bases between. The CDR3 DNA sequence: TGTGCCAGCAGCTCTTCTATAGACTCCTACGAGCAGTACGTC. It translates to CASSSSIDSYEQYV.

This clonotype was counted only a few times. The V gene is TRBV6-1, the J gene TRBJ2-7; D ambiguous. This CDR3 is 14 amino acids long. Trimming removed 6 bases at V and 2 bases at J, with 14 bases between. Germline lookup yields CDR1 MNHNS and CDR2 SASEGT. The CDR3 region is CASRPLGIPYEQYV. DNA for the CDR3: TGTGCCAGCAGACCATTGGGGATCCCCTACGAGCAGTACGTC.

This chain connects TRBV6-5 to TRBJ1-1; the D gene is possibly TRBD1 (6 bases). The CDR3 is 17 amino acids. V shed 7 bases and J shed 0 bases, with 21 bases lying between them. In germline, CDR1 is MNHEY, CDR2 SVGAGI. For the CDR3, the DNA is TGTGCCAGCAAAGCCTTTGGAGGGGACACTATGAACACTGAAGCTTTCTTT. It specifies CASKAFGGDTMNTEAFF.

In its sample, this clonotype was seen a few times. The V call is TRBV7-9, the J call TRBJ1-2; D remains unclear. V lost 4 bases, J lost 7 bases, and 16 bases lay in between. The CDR3 sequence is 14 residues long. Germline V gene lookup returns CDR1 SEHNR and CDR2 FQNEAQ (reference sequence). The CDR3 loop reads CASSSPGPSLGYTF. CDR3 bases: TGTGCCAGCAGCTCCCCGGGTCCTTCACTTGGCTACACCTTC.

In its sample, this clonotype was seen a few times. The genes are TRBV9 and TRBJ1-3; 9 positions agree with TRBD1. V lost 5 bases, J lost 6 bases, and 12 bases stayed unmatched. Germline CDR1 reads SGDLS; CDR2 reads YYNGEE. This CDR3 region has 16 residues. Written as DNA, the CDR3 is TGTGCCAGCAGGGACCCCAGGGACAGGGCAAAAAACACCATATATTTT. Translated: CASRDPRDRAKNTIYF.

This chain joins TRBV2 and TRBJ2-7; 7 bases match TRBD1. Germline loops: CDR1 SNHLY, CDR2 FYNNEI. Trimming cost V 4 bases and J 3 bases; bases outside gene matches: 6. This CDR3 has 14 residues. CDR3 sequence (DNA): TGTGCCAGCAGTGTCCAGGGGGTTGACTACGAGCAGTACTTC. Its translation is CASSVQGVDYEQYF.

This sequence joins TRBV19 and TRBJ1-5; D unresolved. The CDR3 consists of 15 residues. Trimming removed 5 bases at V and 4 bases at J, with 15 bases between. CDR1 and CDR2 (germline): LNHDA, SQIVND (reference sequence). CDR3 sequence reads: CASSPPPRRNQPQHF. For the CDR3, the DNA is TGTGCCAGTAGTCCGCCCCCCAGAAGGAATCAGCCCCAGCATTTT.

This clonotype has only a few counts. V usage is TRBV6-6 and J usage is TRBJ2-5; TRBD1 agrees at 8 bases. The CDR3 contains 15 residues. The J segment lost 5 bases and the V segment lost 1 base, leaving 6 bases of the junction unmatched. CDR1 is MNHNY, CDR2 SVGAGI, per germline (reference sequence). The CDR3 sequence is CASSYLDRAGETQYF. In DNA form, the CDR3 reads TGTGCCAGCAGTTACTTGGACAGGGCTGGGGAGACCCAGTACTTC.